A single sample is the source of the 19 T cell receptor beta chains below, sequenced in a study of long-term antiretroviral therapy in people with HIV. Researchers report immunoSEQ v3.0 was run at survey level. Sequencing used immunoSEQ multiplex PCR; TCRdb keeps in-frame clones, though not all of them. The data hold 30,000 to 40,000 clones, with 94% observed a single time. This material consisted of unsorted PBMCs, taken approximately 5 years after starting antiretroviral therapy. The receptors stem from a woman aged 45-65 years with HIV.

The chain links TRBV7-2 to TRBJ2-1; D tentatively fits TRBD1 or TRBD2 (6 bases each). The CDR3 consists of 15 residues. V was trimmed by 3 bases and J by 3 bases, leaving 12 bases between them. Germline assignment: CDR1 SGHTA and CDR2 FQGNSA. CDR3 sequence reads: CASSFDEGGYNEQFF. The CDR3 DNA reads as TGTGCCAGCAGCTTCGATGAGGGGGGCTACAATGAGCAGTTCTTC.

This sequence joins TRBV28 and TRBJ2-7, with 9 bases aligning to TRBD2. Looked up from germline, CDR1 is MDHEN and CDR2 is SYDVKM. V lost 6 bases and J lost 5; bases outside the gene matches: 8. The CDR3 is 14 amino acids. Here the CDR3 reads CASRKKRGAHEQYF. The CDR3 DNA sequence: TGTGCCAGCAGAAAAAAGCGGGGGGCTCACGAGCAGTACTTC.

The chain is built from TRBV9 and TRBJ1-3; 9 nucleotides line up with TRBD1. The CDR3 covers 15 residues. V dropped 0 bases and J dropped 4; count of bases not matched to a gene: 2. The germline gives CDR1 SGDLS, CDR2 YYNGEE. The CDR3 DNA reads TGTGCCAGCAGCGTAGGACAGGGGGGCGGAAACACCATATATTTT. It codes for CASSVGQGGGNTIYF.

This clone was observed a single time. The chain has TRBV25-1 and TRBJ1-1, with D possibly TRBD1 on 6 matching bases. The CDR3 loop spans 16 amino acids. V was clipped by 0 bases and J by 3 bases, with 14 bases between them. Germline V CDR1 and CDR2: MGHDK, SYGVNS. CDR3 amino acids: CASSEYGGALDTEAFF. The CDR3 DNA reads TGTGCCAGCAGTGAATATGGGGGGGCTCTGGACACTGAAGCTTTCTTT.

Only a few counts were recorded for this clone. The V and J genes are TRBV6-6 and TRBJ1-1, with D maybe TRBD1 (6 bases). Per the germline V gene, CDR1 is MNHNY and CDR2 is SVGAGI (reference sequence). Trimming removed 6 bases at V and 8 bases at J, with 16 bases between. The CDR3 contains 13 residues. CDR3 in DNA: TGTGCCAGCAGCCTTGGACAGTCCGGCGAAGCTTTCTTT. Amino acid sequence: CASSLGQSGEAFF.

This chain joins TRBV7-2 and TRBJ2-3; tentative D call: TRBD2 (5 bases). This CDR3 region has 16 residues. V gave up 5 bases and J gave up 3 bases, with 18 bases separating them. Per the germline V gene, CDR1 is SGHTA and CDR2 is FQGNSA. CDR3 sequence (DNA): TGTGCCAGCAGCCCAAGGTCGGATAGCGCGACAGATACGCAGTATTTT. Translated, it gives CASSPRSDSATDTQYF.

The chain couples TRBV7-9 to TRBJ1-2; D uncertain. Germline V lookup: CDR1 SEHNR, CDR2 FQNEAQ (reference sequence). Trimming took 1 base from V and 8 from J, leaving 8 bases between them. The CDR3 is made up of 12 amino acids. CDR3 sequence reads: CASSLVEWGYTF. The CDR3 DNA follows: TGTGCCAGCAGCTTAGTGGAGTGGGGCTACACCTTC.

The chain combines TRBV4-3 with TRBJ2-2; D gene uncertain. Trimming cost V 0 bases and J 6 bases, with 11 bases left between them. CDR3 length: 15 residues. Germline values: CDR1 LGHNA, CDR2 YSLEER. Here the CDR3 DNA reads TGCGCCAGCAGCCAAGACCCACCCCCCTCCGGGGAGCTGTTTTTT. It translates to CASSQDPPPSGELFF.

The CDR3 spells CASSLVQEAFF. DNA for the CDR3: TGTGCCAGCAGCTTAGTGCAGGAAGCTTTCTTT. V usage is TRBV7-9 and J usage is TRBJ1-1; D is uncertain. V was cut by 1 base and J by 8 bases, with 5 bases left in between. The CDR3 is 11 amino acids. Germline CDR1 SEHNR, CDR2 FQNEAQ (reference sequence).

This chain joins TRBV7-9 and TRBJ2-7; TRBD2 matches at 7 bases. The germline V gene has CDR1 SEHNR and CDR2 FQNEAQ (reference sequence). This CDR3 comprises 14 residues. V shed 5 bases and J 0 bases; nucleotides not matched to a gene: 4. The CDR3 DNA reads TGTGCCAGCAGCCCCGGGGGGACCTCCTACGAGCAGTACTTC. Translating gives CASSPGGTSYEQYF.

The chain links TRBV19 to TRBJ1-2; D is possibly TRBD1 (6 bases). CDR1 and CDR2 from the germline V gene are LNHDA and SQIVND (reference sequence). The CDR3 is made up of 14 amino acids. Trimming pared 9 bases from V and 0 bases from J, leaving 14 bases between. CDR3 DNA sequence: TGTGCCAGCAAATCACAGGGAGCTAACTATGGCTACACCTTC. This codes for CASKSQGANYGYTF.

This clone was counted once. Relative to the germline gene, one junction end is altered; a read error may explain this. This chain uses TRBV29-1 with TRBJ2-1, with TRBD2 identical over 10 bases. The CDR3 has 18 residues. CDR1 and CDR2 (germline): SQVTM, ANQGSEA. The CDR3 DNA is TGCAGCGTGGAAGGTATTAGCGGGGGGCGAAGCTCCTACAATGAGCAGTTCTTC. Translating it yields CSVEGISGGRSSYNEQFF.

The chain recombines TRBV4-2 with TRBJ2-1; 10 nucleotides line up with TRBD2. CDR3 length equals 16 residues. V gave up 1 base and J gave up 4 bases; unmatched junction bases: 4. Germline V gene lookup returns CDR1 LGHNA and CDR2 YNFKEQ. CDR3 amino acids: CASSQGLAGVYNEQFF. In DNA, the CDR3 is TGTGCCAGCAGCCAAGGGCTAGCGGGGGTTTACAATGAGCAGTTCTTC.

The chain links TRBV5-4 to TRBJ1-3; D not resolved. Trimming took off 2 bases at V and 0 bases at J, with 18 bases between the two ends. Germline lookup yields CDR1 SGHNT and CDR2 YYREEE (reference sequence). The CDR3 consists of 18 residues. CDR3 sequence reads: CASSFRAETSYSGNTIYF. Here the CDR3 DNA reads TGTGCCAGCAGCTTTCGGGCAGAAACCTCTTACTCTGGAAACACCATATATTTT.

This chain uses TRBV30 with TRBJ1-1; tentative D call: TRBD1 (5 bases). The CDR3 has 14 amino acids. Trimming shortened V by 5 bases and J by 1 base, and 14 bases separated the two germline ends. Germline V gene data show CDR1 as GTSNPN and CDR2 as SVGIG (reference sequence). CDR3 nucleotide sequence: TGTGCCTGGGATAAGACAGCCTCGAACACTGAAGCTTTCTTT. This gives the protein CAWDKTASNTEAFF.

The rearrangement joins TRBV6-5 to TRBJ1-1; 8 bases are a match to TRBD1. Germline CDR1 is MNHEY and CDR2 is SVGAGI. The CDR3 is 12 amino acids. V lost 8 bases, J lost 8 bases, and 7 bases stayed unmatched. CDR3 coding DNA: TGTGCCAGCGGCGGACAGGGCTCCGAAGCTTTCTTT. Translation gives CASGGQGSEAFF.

The chain employs TRBV10-3 and TRBJ1-2; D is unclear. Trimming removed 0 bases from V and 6 bases from J, with 5 bases in between. CDR3 length: 12 amino acids. Germline values: CDR1 ENHRY, CDR2 SYGVKD. CDR3 amino acids: CAISESVDGYTF. CDR3 bases: TGTGCCATCAGTGAGTCTGTGGATGGCTACACCTTC.

The chain uses TRBV7-3 and TRBJ2-1; weak D call: TRBD1 (5 bases). V gave up 1 base and J gave up 5 bases, with 9 bases separating them. The CDR3 length is 14 residues. From germline, CDR1 is SGHTA and CDR2 FQGTGA. For the CDR3, the DNA is TGTGCCAGCAGCTTAAGTGGGGCAAACAATGAGCAGTTCTTC. Translated, it gives CASSLSGANNEQFF.

The CDR3 DNA reads TGTGCCGCTAATTCCGGGACCGACGCTATTGAAGCTTTCTTT. Translated: CAANSGTDAIEAFF. The rearrangement links TRBV6-6 to TRBJ1-1; TRBD1 is a possible D gene (5 bases). This CDR3 region has 14 residues. V was pared by 11 bases and J by 7 bases, with 23 bases between. Germline V gives CDR1 MNHNY, CDR2 SVGAGI (reference sequence).